This paragraph covers one T cell receptor (beta chain) sequence. V lost 3 bases, J lost 3 bases, and 11 bases lay in between. In germline, CDR1 is GTSNPN, CDR2 SVGIG (reference sequence). This CDR3 spans 13 amino acids. This sample stems from a study of blood T cell repertoires in COVID-19. Generated by immunoSEQ multiplex PCR, the TCRdb table keeps only in-frame clones and is missing some. The table lists fewer than 300,000 clones, approximately 84% of them singletons. This sequence originates from a human donor with COVID-19, enrolled during active disease. The donor label of this sample is uncertain. The material sequenced was peripheral blood. The chain joins TRBV30 to TRBJ1-1, with D unresolved. The CDR3 spells CAWSQHSYTEAFF. The CDR3 DNA follows: TGTGCCTGGAGCCAACATTCGTACACTGAAGCTTTCTTT.